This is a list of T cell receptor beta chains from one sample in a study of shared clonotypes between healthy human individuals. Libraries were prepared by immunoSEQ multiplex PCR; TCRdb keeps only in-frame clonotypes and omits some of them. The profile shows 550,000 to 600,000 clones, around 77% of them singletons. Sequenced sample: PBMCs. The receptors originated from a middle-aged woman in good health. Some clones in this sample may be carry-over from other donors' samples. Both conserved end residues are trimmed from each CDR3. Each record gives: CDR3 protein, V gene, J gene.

SVERGGWETQY	TRBV29-1	TRBJ2-5
ASSLAGSEQY	TRBV11-2	TRBJ2-7
ASSTNEQF	TRBV7-9	TRBJ2-1
ASSFQGPGELF	TRBV5-8	TRBJ2-2
ASRAWRGSYEQY	TRBV5-6	TRBJ2-7
ASSSGTMNYEQY	TRBV7-2	TRBJ2-7
ATSRDRSSLTTYEQY	TRBV15	TRBJ2-7
ASSEVAASTDTQY	TRBV6-4	TRBJ2-3
AWSWGQGRNIQY	TRBV30	TRBJ2-4
ARKNSGGDQETQY	TRBV6-6	TRBJ2-5
ASSERRGVSNYGYT	TRBV6-1	TRBJ1-2
ASSAGIGTGGDYGYT	TRBV25-1	TRBJ1-2
ASSLAGGSTGNTIY	TRBV5-1	TRBJ1-3
ASRGTGGNQPQH	TRBV10-1	TRBJ1-5
ASSLAAGVTDTQY	TRBV7-2	TRBJ2-3
ASSQARPGDTDTQY	TRBV4-2	TRBJ2-3
SVRQGSREDEKLF	TRBV29-1	TRBJ1-4
ASSPDIVLATNEKLF	TRBV7-8	TRBJ1-4
ATVGPISTDTQY	TRBV28	TRBJ2-3
ASSSPGQGSYEQY	TRBV28	TRBJ2-7
ASSPGQATDTQY	TRBV5-1	TRBJ2-3
AWRERGAGNEQF	TRBV30	TRBJ2-1
SVEDLGGLNNEQF	TRBV29-1	TRBJ2-1
ASSWGLGTDTQY	TRBV13	TRBJ2-3
ASSFRGGPHETQY	TRBV27	TRBJ2-5
ASSTTGDQPQH	TRBV19	TRBJ1-5
ASSRTGGVQNTQY	TRBV25-1	TRBJ2-3
ASSEPGQGARDGYT	TRBV28	TRBJ1-2
ASSPLTGRGGEKLF	TRBV14	TRBJ1-4
ASSPSGEGLGLNEQF	TRBV9	TRBJ2-1
ASSVGTSGNPRHEQY	TRBV5-5	TRBJ2-7
ASSDQGISNQPQH	TRBV19	TRBJ1-5
ASSLQGGDTGELF	TRBV5-1	TRBJ2-2
ASSPQGQGGEKLF	TRBV9	TRBJ1-4
ASSLELAGPYEQY	TRBV11-3	TRBJ2-7
ASSGGTGNTIY	TRBV7-3	TRBJ1-3
ASSRTLGLAGGETQY	TRBV28	TRBJ2-5
ASSRAGAASFLGYT	TRBV7-9	TRBJ1-2